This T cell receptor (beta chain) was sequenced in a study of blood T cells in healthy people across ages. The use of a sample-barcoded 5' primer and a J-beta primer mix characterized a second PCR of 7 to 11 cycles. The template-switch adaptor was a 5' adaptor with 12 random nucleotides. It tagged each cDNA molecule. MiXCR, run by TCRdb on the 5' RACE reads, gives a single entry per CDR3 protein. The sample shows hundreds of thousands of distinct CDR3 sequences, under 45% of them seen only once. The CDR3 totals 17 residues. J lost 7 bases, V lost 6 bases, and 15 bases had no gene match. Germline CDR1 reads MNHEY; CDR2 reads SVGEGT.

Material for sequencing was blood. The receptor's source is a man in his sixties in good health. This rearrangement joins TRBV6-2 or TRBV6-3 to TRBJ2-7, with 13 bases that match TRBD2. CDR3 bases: TGTGCCAGCAGCCTCGGACTAGCGGGGGCCCACTACAATGAGCAGTACTTC. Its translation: CASSLGLAGAHYNEQYF.